The 25 T cell receptor beta chains below were found in one sample sequenced in a study of CD8+CD57+ T cells in acquired aplastic anemia. For sequencing, patients were chosen who had shown expansion of CD8+CD57+ cells by flow cytometry. CDR3 and TCR beta VDJ profiling relied on genomic DNA as the template. TCRdb ran MiXCR on the reads and lists one entry per CDR3 protein. The data show approximately 470,000 distinct CDR3 sequences, less than 35% seen once. The sequencing input was sorted CD4+, CD8+, or CD8+CD57+ T cells (not recorded which) from PBMCs. The receptors here all came from a human donor with aplastic anemia.

This clonotype was counted a few times. A single base separates this from a much larger clone, so it may be a read error. The V and J genes are TRBV2 and TRBJ2-3; D perhaps matches TRBD1 (7 bases). Germline lookup yields CDR1 SNHLY and CDR2 FYNNEI. This CDR3 is built from 11 residues. The CDR3 spells CATQGGDTRYF. The CDR3 coding sequence is TGTGCCACCCAGGGGGGTGATACGCGGTATTTT. The entire variable domain, with the rest obtained from reference TRBV2 and TRBJ2-3, is as follows: EPEVTQTPSHQVTQMGQEVILRCVPISNHLYFYWYRQILGQKVEFLVSFYNNEISEKSEIFDDQFSVERPDGSNFTLKIRSTKLEDSAMYFCATQGGDTRYFGPGTRLTVL.

This clonotype was observed a handful of times. This rearrangement joins TRBV3-1 to TRBJ2-6; D call uncertain. V shed 0 bases and J shed 2 bases, with 8 bases lying between them. Germline loops: CDR1 LGHDT, CDR2 YNNKEL (reference sequence). The CDR3 sequence is 16 residues long. The CDR3 here is CASSQDMRTGANVLTF. The CDR3 region has the DNA TGTGCCAGCAGCCAAGATATGAGGACTGGGGCCAACGTCCTGACTTTC.

This clonotype was seen a few times. The chain uses TRBV9 and TRBJ2-5; 8 bases agree with TRBD2. This CDR3 contains 16 residues. V dropped 2 bases and J dropped 1; count of bases not matched to a gene: 7. From germline, CDR1 is SGDLS and CDR2 YYNGEE. This CDR3 is CASSVSTSGTQETQYF. CDR3 DNA sequence: TGTGCCAGCAGCGTCTCCACTAGCGGAACCCAAGAGACCCAGTACTTC.

This clonotype came up a few times. A junction boundary mismatches the germline segment, possibly from a read error. The chain carries TRBV19 and TRBJ1-3, with no clear D. Germline V lookup: CDR1 LNHDA, CDR2 SQIVND (reference sequence). This CDR3 has 13 amino acids. CDR3 region: CAWSLSEGNAIYF. Written as DNA, the CDR3 is TGTGCCTGGAGCCTCTCAGAGGGAAACGCCATATATTTT.

This clonotype was counted ten times or more. The chain recombines TRBV9 with TRBJ2-3; TRBD1 is a possible D gene (6 bases). There are 16 residues in the CDR3. Germline-derived CDR1 and CDR2 are SGDLS and YYNGEE. Trimming stripped 0 bases from V and 1 base from J, with 12 bases between. The CDR3 bases are TGTGCCAGCAGCGTAGGAGGGACACCACGCACAGATACGCAGTATTTT. It is translated as CASSVGGTPRTDTQYF.

This clonotype was detected only a few times. V is TRBV7-2 and J is TRBJ2-5; D might be TRBD2 (6 bases). Germline loops: CDR1 SGHTA, CDR2 FQGNSA. The length of the CDR3 is 15 residues. Between the trimmed V and J ends, which lost 1 base and 1 base, there was a span of 10 bases. Here the CDR3 reads CASSLVAGSQETQYF. DNA for the CDR3: TGTGCCAGCAGCTTAGTCGCGGGGAGCCAAGAGACCCAGTACTTC.

The chain uses TRBV3-1 and TRBJ1-4, with 7 bases fitting TRBD1. Trimming removed 3 bases from V and 5 bases from J; junction bases left unmatched: 9. The CDR3 runs to 16 residues. Germline V gene data show CDR1 as LGHDT and CDR2 as YNNKEL (reference sequence). CDR3 amino acids: CASSQAPGQLNEKLFF. In nucleotides, the CDR3 is TGTGCCAGCAGCCAGGCTCCGGGACAGTTGAATGAAAAACTGTTTTTT.

This clonotype occurred a few times. The chain has TRBV3-1 and TRBJ2-5; D is uncertain. V shed 1 base and J shed 4 bases, with 4 bases lying between them. Per germline, CDR1 LGHDT and CDR2 YNNKEL (reference sequence). This CDR3 has 12 residues. As DNA, the CDR3 is TGTGCCAGCAGCCAAGGGGCAGAGACCCAGTACTTC. Residues: CASSQGAETQYF.

The rearrangement uses TRBV19 and TRBJ2-2, with 7 bases lining up with TRBD2. The V gene end was trimmed by 2 bases and the J gene end by 2 bases; junction bases not matched to a gene: 2. Germline CDR1 reads LNHDA; CDR2 reads SQIVND (reference sequence). The CDR3 totals 15 residues. The DNA of the CDR3 is TGTGCCAGTAGTATACTAGCGGACAACACCGGGGAGCTGTTTTTT. Protein product: CASSILADNTGELFF.

V is TRBV12-3 or TRBV12-4 and J is TRBJ1-2; possible D gene TRBD1, 6 bases. V was pared by 5 bases and J by 4 bases, with 17 bases between. The CDR3 runs 15 residues. The CDR3 loop reads CASSEAQGPSYGYTF. CDR3 in DNA: TGTGCCAGCAGTGAAGCACAGGGACCTAGCTATGGCTACACCTTC.

The genes are TRBV12-3 or TRBV12-4 and TRBJ2-4, with TRBD2 matching over 15 bases. J was trimmed by 0 bases and V by 7 bases; bases with no gene match: 7. The CDR3 length is 18 residues. In nucleotides, the CDR3 is TGTGCCAGCACCCGGACTAGCGGGGGGGCCCTAGCCAAAAACATTCAGTACTTC. It codes for CASTRTSGGALAKNIQYF.

This clonotype was observed at least ten times. This chain connects TRBV10-2 to TRBJ1-5, with D possibly being TRBD1 (5 bases). CDR3 size: 15 residues. The V gene lost 1 base and the J gene lost 4 bases, with 11 bases spanning the gap. The V gene's germline CDR1 is WSHSY and CDR2 SAAADI. The CDR3: CASSEFRVGNQPQHF. CDR3 in DNA: TGCGCCAGCAGTGAGTTCAGGGTGGGGAATCAGCCCCAGCATTTT.

This chain uses TRBV2 with TRBJ2-1; D is possibly TRBD2 (5 bases). The germline CDR1 and CDR2 sequences are SNHLY and FYNNEI. The V end was cut by 6 bases, the J end by 4 bases, with 10 bases between. The CDR3 loop spans 13 amino acids. Here the CDR3 DNA reads TGTGCCAGCAGCCCGAGGGAGTACAATGAGCAGTTCTTC. Translating it yields CASSPREYNEQFF.

V is TRBV12-3 or TRBV12-4 and J is TRBJ2-4; 9 nucleotides match TRBD2. The V segment lost 5 bases and the J segment 9 bases; nucleotides outside the gene matches: 8. The CDR3 contains 14 residues. In nucleotides, the CDR3 is TGTGCCAGCAGTACCGGGACTAGCTTGGGCATTCAGTACTTC. Its protein product is CASSTGTSLGIQYF.

The V call is TRBV19, the J call TRBJ2-2; D possibly corresponds to TRBD2 (6 bases). The V gene lost 2 bases and the J gene lost 5 bases, with 12 bases spanning the gap. The CDR3 runs 15 residues. From germline, CDR1 is LNHDA and CDR2 SQIVND (reference sequence). The CDR3 nucleotides are TGTGCCAGTAGTATATCACCTGCGGGGACCGGGGAGCTGTTTTTT. Its translation: CASSISPAGTGELFF.

Comment on this clonotype: Since a much larger clone is just one base distant, this may be a read error. V usage is TRBV19 and J usage is TRBJ1-6; D remains ambiguous. Germline values: CDR1 LNHDA, CDR2 SQIVND (reference sequence). V dropped 1 base and J dropped 2 bases, with 12 bases sitting between them. The CDR3 contains 17 residues. The CDR3 here is CASSIGGPRAYNSPLHF. CDR3 coding DNA: TGTGCCAGTAGTATAGGAGGCCCAAGAGCCTATAATTCACCCCTCCACTTT.

The chain combines TRBV4-1 with TRBJ2-1; D call uncertain. Germline V gene lookup returns CDR1 MGHRA and CDR2 YSYEKL. V was shortened by 3 bases and J by 12 bases, with 12 bases between the two germline ends. The CDR3 totals 12 residues. CDR3 in amino acids: CASSHDLGPQFF. The CDR3 region has the DNA TGCGCCAGCAGCCATGATTTGGGTCCGCAGTTCTTC.

The chain links TRBV18 to TRBJ1-1; D perhaps matches TRBD1 (5 bases). V lost 2 bases and J lost 7, with 8 bases in between. From germline, CDR1 is KGHSH and CDR2 LQKENI. This CDR3 region has 12 residues. CDR3 in amino acids: CASSPLGDEAFF. Written as DNA, the CDR3 is TGTGCCAGCTCACCATTGGGGGATGAAGCTTTCTTT.

The genes are TRBV20-1 and TRBJ1-4; D uncertain. This CDR3 is 13 amino acids long. V was trimmed by 1 base and J by 6 bases, leaving 9 bases between them. Germline V gives CDR1 DFQATT, CDR2 SNEGSKA (reference sequence). CDR3 in amino acids: CSARGPDYEKLFF. The CDR3 DNA is TGCAGTGCTAGAGGACCTGATTATGAAAAACTGTTTTTT.

The rearrangement uses TRBV7-3 and TRBJ1-1; 7 bases match TRBD1. Germline V lookup: CDR1 SGHTA, CDR2 FQGTGA. V trimming: 5 bases; J trimming: 6 bases; junction bases outside the gene matches: 9. The CDR3 is 14 residues long. The CDR3 protein is CASSANRGGSEAFF. The CDR3 DNA sequence: TGTGCCAGCAGCGCGAACAGGGGAGGGTCTGAAGCTTTCTTT.

The genes are TRBV19 and TRBJ2-7; D tentatively fits TRBD1 or TRBD2 (6 bases each). V lost 4 bases to trimming and J lost 2 bases, with 24 bases between them. The CDR3 has 18 residues. CDR1 is LNHDA and CDR2 is SQIVND in the germline V gene (reference sequence). The CDR3: CASSRGASSPSATYEQYF. In DNA form, the CDR3 reads TGTGCCAGTAGTAGGGGGGCTAGCAGCCCCTCAGCGACCTACGAGCAGTACTTC.

This clonotype was counted only a few times. One base away lies a much larger clone, so this may be a sequencing read error. The conserved phenylalanine or tryptophan is not found at the CDR3 terminus, so this likely reflects a read error. The V and J genes are TRBV7-2 and TRBJ1-6; the match to TRBD1 covers 8 bases. This CDR3 is built from 15 residues. The J segment lost 9 bases and the V segment lost 5 bases, leaving 9 bases of the junction unmatched. Germline-derived CDR1 and CDR2 are SGHTA and FQGNSA. As DNA, the CDR3 is TGTGCCAGCAGCCCCCCACCAGGGGGCGGTTCACCCCTCCACCTT. It codes for CASSPPPGGGSPLHL.

A note on this clonotype: One end of the junction varies from germline; a read error may be responsible. This chain uses TRBV10-3 with TRBJ1-2; D gene unclear. This CDR3 region has 13 residues. Germline values: CDR1 ENHRY, CDR2 SYGVKD. The CDR3 here is CASSPPSRYGYTF. CDR3 bases: TGTGCCAGCAGTCCTCCGTCGAGATATGGCTACACCTTC.

The V call is TRBV10-3, the J call TRBJ1-3; unclear D gene. CDR3 length equals 14 residues. Germline V gene lookup returns CDR1 ENHRY and CDR2 SYGVKD. V gave up 5 bases and J gave up 0 bases, with 8 bases separating them. CDR3 residues: CAISQDNSGNTIYF. The CDR3 DNA sequence: TGTGCCATCAGTCAAGACAACTCTGGAAACACCATATATTTT.

This clonotype was counted at least ten times. The chain combines TRBV2 with TRBJ1-5; 10 bases are a match to TRBD1. With V trimmed by 7 bases and J by 10 bases, 7 bases remained unmatched. The germline V gene has CDR1 SNHLY and CDR2 FYNNEI. This CDR3 region has 13 residues. The DNA for the CDR3 is TGTGCCAGCAATGGACAGGGGGAAGGACCCCAGCATTTT. Amino acids: CASNGQGEGPQHF.